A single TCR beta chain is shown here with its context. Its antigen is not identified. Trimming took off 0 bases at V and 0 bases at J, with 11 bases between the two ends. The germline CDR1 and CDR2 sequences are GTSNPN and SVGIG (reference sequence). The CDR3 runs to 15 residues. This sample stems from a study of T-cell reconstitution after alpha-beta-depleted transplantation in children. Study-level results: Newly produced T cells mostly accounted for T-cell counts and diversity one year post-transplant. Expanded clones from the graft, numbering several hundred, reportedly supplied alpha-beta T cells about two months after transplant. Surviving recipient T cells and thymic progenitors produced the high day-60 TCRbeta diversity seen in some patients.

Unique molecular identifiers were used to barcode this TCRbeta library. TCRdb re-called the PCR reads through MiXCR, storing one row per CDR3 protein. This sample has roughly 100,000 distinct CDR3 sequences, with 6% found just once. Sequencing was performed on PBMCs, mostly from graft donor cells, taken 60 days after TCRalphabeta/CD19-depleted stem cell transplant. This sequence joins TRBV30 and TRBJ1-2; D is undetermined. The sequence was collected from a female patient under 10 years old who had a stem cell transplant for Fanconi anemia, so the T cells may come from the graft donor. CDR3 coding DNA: TGTGCCTGGAGTGTACGGCCGGGATCTAACTATGGCTACACCTTC. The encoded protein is CAWSVRPGSNYGYTF.